This T cell receptor beta chain was identified in a study of cytomegalovirus exposure and HLA in healthy donors. Use of 60 Vbeta and 13 Jbeta primers characterized the PCR. The assay was immunoSEQ multiplex PCR, and TCRdb's table has in-frame clones only and misses some. The repertoire consists of 110,000 or so clones, with 69% occurring once and the leading ten covering 3.2%. Broader study findings: In a later analysis, compared with equally common non-associated chains, HLA-associated beta chains were more expanded. Prior analysis indicated that the majority of TCR beta V segments exhibited productivity approximately 90% or approximately 30% of the time. Per a later analysis, 18,000 or so TCR beta sequences showed association with HLA alleles at 0.05 false discovery rate. Reportedly, HLA-A and HLA-B alleles of most subjects were accurately predicted from TCR beta.

As to this clone: Its antigen is currently unknown. As the CDR3 is not closed by the conserved phenylalanine or tryptophan, this likely results from a read error.

V lost 6 bases to trimming and J lost 2 bases; unmatched junction nucleotides: 6. The CDR3 contains 14 residues. The germline CDR1 and CDR2 sequences are LNHDA and SQIVND (reference sequence). The clonotype originates from a man aged 25-45 years in good health and CMV-seronegative. The V call is TRBV19, the J call TRBJ1-2, with 7 bases matching TRBD1. The sample was PBMCs. CDR3 DNA: TGTGCCAGTAGCTTGACAGGGACCAACTATGGCTACACCCTC. Translated, it gives CASSLTGTNYGYTL.